This T cell receptor (beta chain) comes out of a study of blood T cell repertoires in COVID-19. The protocol was immunoSEQ multiplex PCR, while the TCRdb copy is restricted to in-frame clones and leaves out a portion. The sample carries some 290,000 clones, nearly 90% recorded once. The Seattle patients joined while their infection was active and were tracked longitudinally afterward. CDR1 and CDR2 from the germline V gene are MNHNY and SVGAGI (reference sequence). V shed 4 bases and J shed 0 bases, with 4 bases lying between them. CDR3 length: 12 residues. Sequencing was carried out using peripheral blood. This chain links TRBV6-6 with TRBJ2-7, with D unresolved. This clonotype was sampled from a woman aged 40 to 50 with COVID-19, enrolled during active disease. The CDR3 is CASSSLSYEQYF. The DNA for the CDR3 is TGTGCCAGCAGTTCCCTCTCCTACGAGCAGTACTTC.